Each of the 25 T cell receptor beta chains below was sequenced from the same sample in a study of tumor-infiltrating lymphocytes in primary liver carcinoma. The researchers produced TCR beta cDNA from approximately 460 ng total RNA with a constant-region primer. Nested multiplex PCR, run for three rounds with slightly modified ARM-PCR, yielded TCR beta libraries. With TRBV1-TRBV30 forward primers and a C-beta reverse primer, the first two PCR rounds were run for nine to eleven cycles each. Using its own MiXCR run on the multiplex PCR reads, TCRdb lists one record per CDR3 protein. The table records under 90,000 distinct CDR3 sequences, 65% to 80% of them present only once. Extraction of RNA together with DNA used about 18-30 mg of unsorted bulk tissue. The source material was liver tumor tissue from sampling region 1. Subset described: tumor region T1, superior pole. The receptor source for this set is a man between 35 and 55 years old with primary liver carcinoma and hepatitis B virus infection.

As concerns this clonotype: Mismatch with germline at one junction end may stem from a read error. V and J are TRBV28 and TRBJ2-7, with D uncertain. This CDR3 is built from 14 residues. Germline V gives CDR1 MDHEN, CDR2 SYDVKM. CDR3 sequence reads: CASSFQVVPYEQYF. The CDR3 DNA sequence: TGTGCCAGCAGTTTCCAGGTAGTTCCGTACGAACAGTACTTC.

With regard to this clonotype: A junction boundary mismatches the germline segment, possibly from a read error. This chain joins TRBV4-1 and TRBJ1-1; 7 nucleotides line up with TRBD1. This CDR3 has 16 residues. Germline CDR1 and CDR2: MGHRA and YSYEKL. The CDR3 is CASSLSGTAMNIEAFF. The CDR3 coding sequence is TGCGCCAGCAGCCTCTCCGGGACAGCCATGAACATTGAAGCTTTCTTT.

This clonotype was detected a few times. It may be a read error: a sequence one base away is much more abundant. The V call is TRBV14, the J call TRBJ2-3; 7 bases line up with TRBD2. The CDR3 consists of 16 residues. The ends lost 4 bases at V and 5 bases at J; junction bases unmatched: 12. The germline gives CDR1 SGHDN, CDR2 FVKESK. The CDR3: CASSLLVAGVGDTQYF. The CDR3 DNA sequence: TGTGCCAGCAGCCTCCTGGTCGCGGGAGTTGGAGATACGCAGTATTTT.

Points on this clonotype: Given a much more abundant clone one base away, this may be a read error. This chain uses TRBV28 with TRBJ2-5; weak D call: TRBD2 (5 bases). The CDR3 length is 13 residues. Germline assignment: CDR1 MDHEN and CDR2 SYDVKM. Trimming stripped 8 bases from V and 4 bases from J, with 14 bases between. The CDR3 DNA follows: TGTGCCAGCGGCCGGGAACTAACAGAGACCCAGTACTTC. Its translation: CASGRELTETQYF.

This clonotype was seen a handful of times. A much larger clone differs by one base, so this may be a read error. The CDR3 sequence is CASSLAGAGVGYTF. The DNA of the CDR3 is TGTGCCAGCAGCTTGGCGGGGGCGGGGGTCGGCTACACCTTC. J is TRBJ1-2 and V is TRBV5-5; perhaps TRBD1 as D (6 bases). The germline V gene has CDR1 SGHKS and CDR2 YYEKEE (reference sequence). The CDR3 covers 14 residues. Trimming cost V 0 bases and J 8 bases, with 14 bases left between them.

In the case of this clonotype: Germline is not matched at one junction end, which may reflect a read error. CDR3 in DNA: TGTGCCAGCAGATTGAGGGGGGGCACAGATACGCAGTATTTC. Protein sequence: CASRLRGGTDTQYF. The chain combines TRBV7-9 with TRBJ2-3, with D possibly TRBD2 on 7 matching bases. The CDR3 extends over 14 amino acids. Germline V CDR1 and CDR2: SEHNR, FQNEAQ (reference sequence).

The gene calls are TRBV25-1 and TRBJ2-7, with D possibly matching TRBD1 (5 bases). The V end lost 3 bases, the J end lost 2 bases, and 14 bases lay between the germline ends. CDR1 and CDR2 from the germline V gene are MGHDK and SYGVNS. This CDR3 is 15 amino acids long. CDR3 sequence: CASSDHDSGTYEQYF. The CDR3 DNA sequence: TGTGCCAGCAGTGACCACGACAGTGGAACCTACGAGCAGTACTTC.

The chain combines TRBV2 with TRBJ2-5; 7 bases fit TRBD2. Trimming took 0 bases from V and 5 from J; bases not matched to a gene: 6. The CDR3 length is 15 residues. Germline assignment: CDR1 SNHLY and CDR2 FYNNEI. CDR3 DNA: TGTGCCAGCAGTGAAGCGTCGGCGGGAGTGGAGACCCAGTACTTC. It translates to CASSEASAGVETQYF.

This clonotype was recorded once. Germline and junction disagree at one end, which may indicate a read error. The CDR3 sequence: CASRGPQDNTGELFF. DNA of the CDR3: TGTGCCAGCAGGGGTCCACAGGACAACACCGGGGAGCTGTTTTTC. V is TRBV9 and J is TRBJ2-2; possibly TRBD1 or TRBD2 for D (5 bases each). Germline CDR1 is SGDLS and CDR2 is YYNGEE. CDR3 length: 15 amino acids.

On this clonotype: A read error is possible here, since a much larger clone lies one base away. The chain carries TRBV5-1 and TRBJ2-5; D not certain. The CDR3 is 13 amino acids. Germline-derived CDR1 and CDR2 are SGHRS and YFSETQ. CDR3 amino acids: CASNLAGQETQYF. CDR3 bases: TGCGCCAGCAACTTGGCTGGGCAAGAGACCCAGTACTTC.

With regard to this clonotype: It may be a read error: a sequence one base away is much more abundant. The genes are TRBV6-5 and TRBJ2-2, with TRBD2 matching 8 bases. The V gene's germline CDR1 is MNHEY and CDR2 SVGAGI. CDR3 size: 14 residues. The CDR3 is CASKSGSVAGEPFF. The CDR3 DNA follows: TGTGCCAGCAAAAGCGGGAGTGTCGCCGGGGAGCCGTTTTTT.

Points on this clonotype: A junction boundary mismatches the germline segment, possibly from a read error. This chain joins TRBV6-1 and TRBJ1-6; a possible D gene is TRBD1 (5 bases). Germline CDR1 is MNHNS and CDR2 is SASEGT. The CDR3 contains 15 residues. The CDR3 loop is CASGESAGLNSPLHF. DNA for the CDR3: TGTGCCAGCGGTGAATCGGCGGGGCTCAATTCACCCCTCCACTTT.

This clonotype appeared many times. The chain joins TRBV7-9 to TRBJ2-5; TRBD1 matches 9 bases. There are 17 residues in the CDR3. Looked up from germline, CDR1 is SEHNR and CDR2 is FQNEAQ (reference sequence). V gave up 6 bases and J gave up 4 bases; unmatched junction bases: 15. The CDR3 loop reads CASSLTDSQGAGETQYF. As DNA, the CDR3 is TGTGCCAGCAGTTTAACCGATTCACAGGGGGCGGGAGAGACCCAGTACTTC. The full variable domain, completed using reference TRBV7-9 and TRBJ2-5, is DTGVSQNPRHKITKRGQNVTFRCDPISEHNRLYWYRQTLGQGPEFLTYFQNEAQLEKSRLLSDRFSAERPKGSFSTLEIQRTEQGDSAMYLCASSLTDSQGAGETQYFGPGTRLLVL.

To note about this clonotype: The conserved final phenylalanine or tryptophan is absent from the CDR3, which likely points to a read error. The genes are TRBV11-2 and TRBJ1-6; 8 bases are a match to TRBD1. The CDR3 is 15 residues long. The J segment lost 10 bases and the V segment lost 6 bases, leaving 11 bases of the junction unmatched. Germline V gives CDR1 SGHAT, CDR2 FQNNGV. CDR3 protein: CASREDRGRASPLHL. CDR3 nucleotide sequence: TGTGCCAGCAGGGAAGACAGGGGCCGGGCGTCACCCCTCCACCTT.

A word on this clonotype: At one of its ends the junction is not consistent with the germline gene, which may arise from a read error. This chain connects TRBV6-6 to TRBJ2-1, with D hard to call. The CDR3 extends over 11 amino acids. Germline values: CDR1 MNHNY, CDR2 SVGAGI (reference sequence). CDR3 bases: TGTGCCATCAGTCAGGTTGAGGAGCAGTTCTTC. It codes for CAISQVEEQFF.

As regards this clonotype: Here the CDR3 omits its conserved ending phenylalanine or tryptophan, so a read error is the likely source. The V gene is TRBV12-3 or TRBV12-4, the J gene TRBJ2-7; a weak D match, TRBD1 (6 bases). There are 14 residues in the CDR3. The CDR3 protein is CDSSYTTGSYEQYI. In DNA form, the CDR3 reads TGTGACAGCAGTTATACGACAGGATCCTACGAGCAGTACATC.

Comment on this clonotype: Likely a read error: the CDR3 ends without its conserved phenylalanine or tryptophan. This chain uses TRBV5-1 with TRBJ2-3, with TRBD1 matching over 8 bases. CDR3 size: 15 residues. Germline V lookup: CDR1 SGHRS, CDR2 YFSETQ. The V segment lost 0 bases and the J segment 3 bases; nucleotides outside the gene matches: 3. The CDR3 bases are TGCGCCAGCAGCTTGGCGACAGGGGCAACAGATACGCAGTATTAT. Amino acids: CASSLATGATDTQYY.

About this clonotype: At one end, the junction sequence differs from germline, possibly due to a read error. CDR3 sequence: CVVGGGNTGELFF. CDR3 sequence (DNA): TGTGTCGTAGGGGGGGGGAACACCGGAGAGCTGTTTTTT. The V call is TRBV2, the J call TRBJ2-2; the D gene is possibly TRBD2 (7 bases). CDR1 is SNHLY, CDR2 FYNNEI, per germline. This CDR3 spans 13 amino acids.

A single count supports this clonotype. One end of the junction varies from germline; a read error may be responsible. The chain combines TRBV6-5 with TRBJ1-1, with no clear D. CDR3 length equals 14 residues. CDR1 MNHEY and CDR2 SVGAGI come from the germline V gene. The CDR3 sequence is CVSSPTGGGTEAFF. The DNA for the CDR3 is TGTGTCAGCAGTCCCACGGGAGGAGGCACTGAAGCTTTCTTT.

This clonotype was counted a single time. With a much larger clone just one base away, this may be a read error. The J gene is TRBJ2-7, the V gene TRBV6-5; no definite D call. The length of the CDR3 is 13 residues. Germline assignment: CDR1 MNHEY and CDR2 SVGAGI. The CDR3: CASSYLNGYGQYF. The CDR3, as DNA: TGTGCCAGCAGTTACTTGAATGGCTACGGGCAGTACTTC.

In the case of this clonotype: At one boundary the junction diverges from the germline segment, which might be a read error. The chain links TRBV7-9 to TRBJ1-5; TRBD1 aligns across 7 bases. The CDR3 covers 13 residues. CDR1 and CDR2 from the germline V gene are SEHNR and FQNEAQ (reference sequence). Here the CDR3 DNA reads TGTGCCAGCGTGGGACAGAACAATCAACCCCAGCATTTT. It translates to CASVGQNNQPQHF. Looking up the rest from reference TRBV7-9 and TRBJ1-5 gives the full variable domain: DTGVSQNPRHKITKRGQNVTFRCDPISEHNRLYWYRQTLGQGPEFLTYFQNEAQLEKSRLLSDRFSAERPKGSFSTLEIQRTEQGDSAMYLCASVGQNNQPQHFGDGTRLSIL.

J is TRBJ2-1 and V is TRBV10-3; 10 bases match TRBD2. This CDR3 is built from 13 residues. Looked up from germline, CDR1 is ENHRY and CDR2 is SYGVKD. The CDR3 region is CATLAGPCNEQFF. The CDR3 bases are TGTGCTACACTAGCGGGACCCTGCAATGAGCAGTTCTTC.

About this clonotype itself: One junction end disagrees with the germline gene, perhaps due to a read error. The chain links TRBV12-3 or TRBV12-4 to TRBJ2-1; TRBD2 matches 10 bases. The CDR3 consists of 15 residues. The CDR3 nucleotides are TGTCCCAGCAGTTTCACTAGCGGGGTCTACAATGAGCAGTTCTTC. It codes for CPSSFTSGVYNEQFF.

A word on this clonotype: The junction departs from germline at one end; a sequencing error may be responsible. The chain carries TRBV6-1 and TRBJ1-1; D is uncertain. Germline CDR1 and CDR2: MNHNS and SASEGT. This CDR3 is 17 amino acids long. The CDR3 nucleotides are TGTGCCAGCAATGAAGCACGAGGAAGGGTACCGAACACTGAAGCTTTCTTT. Translated: CASNEARGRVPNTEAFF.

This clonotype came up many times. The chain employs TRBV11-2 and TRBJ2-2; D unresolved. V was pared by 2 bases and J by 1 base, with 5 bases between. This CDR3 spans 14 amino acids. Germline CDR1 SGHAT, CDR2 FQNNGV. DNA of the CDR3: TGTGCCAGCAGCTTAAATTGGAACACCGGGGAGCTGTTTTTT. Translation gives CASSLNWNTGELFF.